This T cell receptor beta chain stems from a study of blood T cell repertoires in COVID-19. Study in general: Sites in the United States, Italy and Spain provided acute and convalescent COVID-19 samples. PBMCs, B-cell-depleted T cells, or T cells were the source of the cDNA or gDNA that made up the material.

The count of this clone is one. Per the original data handling: From reference gene primer amplification, estimates of nucleated cell counts were derived. Using immunoSEQ multiplex PCR, the repertoire was profiled, and TCRdb retains in-frame clones only, with some absent. D and trimming were read from the DNA, whereas the V and J calls and clone size are those reported in that table. The sample has about 160,000 clones; 85% to 95% are singletons. Sequencing was carried out using peripheral blood. The sequence derives from a woman aged 45 to 65 with acute or convalescent COVID-19.

The DNA for the CDR3 is TGTGCCAGCAATGGACTAGCGGAAACAAATGAGCAGTTCTTC. This gives the protein CASNGLAETNEQFF. The J gene is TRBJ2-1, the V gene TRBV2; 10 nucleotides match TRBD2. This CDR3 is built from 14 residues. The trim removed 7 bases at V and 7 bases at J, leaving 7 bases unmatched. The germline V gene encodes CDR1 SNHLY and CDR2 FYNNEI. Together with reference TRBV2 and TRBJ2-1, the CDR3 gives the full variable domain: EPEVTQTPSHQVTQMGQEVILRCVPISNHLYFYWYRQILGQKVEFLVSFYNNEISEKSEIFDDQFSVERPDGSNFTLKIRSTKLEDSAMYFCASNGLAETNEQFFGPGTRLTVL.